This TCR beta chain came from a study of CD8 T cells in ankylosing spondylitis. For TCR beta, libraries came from quantitative 5'-RACE with molecular barcodes. TCRdb processed the 5' RACE reads anew with MiXCR; each CDR3 protein has one entry. This table holds about 250,000 distinct CDR3 sequences, 18% found once. This clonotype was seen a few times. The antigen remains undetermined. This CDR3 contains 15 residues. V was pared by 0 bases and J by 1 base, with 7 bases between. CDR1 and CDR2 (germline): LNHNV, YYDKDF (reference sequence). Study results and limitations: Disease-linked clones displayed a CD8+ phenotype and appeared relatively rarely in peripheral blood. Characteristic of ankylosing spondylitis blood, it appeared, was a TCR beta motif comprising several highly homologous variants.

The J gene is TRBJ2-1, the V gene TRBV15; no reliable D call. This TCR derives from a male donor with ankylosing spondylitis or in good health (not recorded which). Sequenced sample: blood, either unsorted or a sorted T cell fraction (not recorded which). The CDR3 is CATSREGVSYNEQFF. As DNA, the CDR3 is TGTGCCACCAGCAGAGAAGGAGTTTCCTACAATGAGCAGTTCTTC.